Each of the 14 T cell receptor beta chains below was sequenced from the same sample in a study of T cells after yellow fever vaccination. MiXCR, run by TCRdb on the 5' RACE reads, gives a single entry per CDR3 protein. Of about 32,000 distinct CDR3 sequences listed, 6% to 8.5% are singletons. This material consisted of PBMCs, either bulk or a sorted T-cell subset (CD4+, CD8+, memory, or dextramer-sorted; not recorded which), taken on the day of the first yellow fever vaccination. The receptors originated from a man aged 18 to 35 who received the YFV17D yellow fever vaccine.

This clonotype was recorded at least ten times. CDR3 residues: CASSLDRGSEQYF. CDR3 coding DNA: TGTGCCAGCAGCTTAGATAGAGGGTCCGAGCAGTACTTC. The J gene is TRBJ2-7, the V gene TRBV11-2; the D gene is possibly TRBD2 (5 bases). The CDR3 is 13 amino acids. V shed 0 bases and J shed 6 bases, with 9 bases lying between them. Germline V gives CDR1 SGHAT, CDR2 FQNNGV.

The chain links TRBV2 to TRBJ1-4; TRBD1 is a possible D gene (6 bases). This CDR3 spans 14 amino acids. Germline CDR1 reads SNHLY; CDR2 reads FYNNEI. Trimming took 8 bases from V and 8 from J, leaving 18 bases between them. DNA of the CDR3: TGTGCCAGCGGGCCCGGGGGGGCTCAGGAAAAACTGTTTTTT. It yields the protein CASGPGGAQEKLFF.

Details on this clonotype: This could be a read error, since a much larger clone is one nucleotide away. This chain connects TRBV6-1 to TRBJ2-7; D might be TRBD1 (6 bases). The CDR3 consists of 14 residues. Germline V gives CDR1 MNHNS, CDR2 SASEGT. As DNA, the CDR3 is TGTGCCAGCTCTTTTTTGACAGGCCCATACGAGGAGTACTTC. It specifies CASSFLTGPYEEYF.

The chain couples TRBV5-6 to TRBJ2-3; TRBD2 matches at 9 bases. V was pared by 9 bases and J by 7 bases, with 33 bases of the junction left unmatched. This CDR3 contains 21 residues. From germline, CDR1 is SGHDT and CDR2 YYEEEE. CDR3 coding DNA: TGTGCCATCGGCTCCGGGCCAGTATGGCGGCGGGGGGGCCTCGTATCAAATACGCAGTATTTT. It translates to CAIGSGPVWRRGGLVSNTQYF.

This clonotype was observed at least ten times. This chain links TRBV14 with TRBJ2-1; 8 positions match TRBD1. The V gene end was trimmed by 4 bases and the J gene end by 8 bases; junction bases not matched to a gene: 10. Germline V CDR1 and CDR2: SGHDN, FVKESK. The CDR3 length is 15 residues. The CDR3 region is CASSPYLTGADEQFF. DNA for the CDR3: TGTGCCAGCAGCCCCTACCTGACAGGGGCGGATGAGCAGTTCTTC.

The sample holds a few counts of this clonotype. The chain links TRBV5-6 to TRBJ1-2; D ambiguous. CDR1 SGHDT and CDR2 YYEEEE come from the germline V gene. This CDR3 comprises 13 residues. The V and J ends lost 1 base and 5 bases respectively, with 9 bases between them. The DNA for the CDR3 is TGTGCCAGCAGCTTGCCCCAGCCTTATGGCTACACCTTC. Encoded protein: CASSLPQPYGYTF.

This clonotype was observed at least ten times. J is TRBJ2-1 and V is TRBV7-9; D uncertain. Trimming cost V 1 base and J 0 bases, with 10 bases left between them. Germline CDR1 reads SEHNR; CDR2 reads FQNEAQ (reference sequence). The CDR3 runs 16 residues. The CDR3 protein is CASSLVSLSSYNEQFF. CDR3 bases: TGTGCCAGCAGCTTAGTCTCCCTCAGCTCCTACAATGAGCAGTTCTTC.

This clonotype was recorded at least ten times. This chain uses TRBV20-1 with TRBJ2-1, with 7 nucleotides matching TRBD1. The germline V gene has CDR1 DFQATT and CDR2 SNEGSKA (reference sequence). Trimming took 4 bases from V and 4 from J; bases not matched to a gene: 4. This CDR3 contains 13 residues. CDR3 sequence (DNA): TGCAGTGCTAAGGCAGGGGGTTACAATGAGCAGTTCTTC. As protein: CSAKAGGYNEQFF.

The table lists this clonotype with many counts. The gene calls are TRBV10-2 and TRBJ2-3; D assignment may be TRBD1 or TRBD2 (5 bases each). V lost 7 bases and J lost 4, with 12 bases in between. Looked up from germline, CDR1 is WSHSY and CDR2 is SAAADI. The CDR3 is made up of 13 amino acids. In DNA form, the CDR3 reads TGCGCCAGCATGGCAGGGAGCGCAGATACGCAGTATTTT. This codes for CASMAGSADTQYF.

CDR3 DNA: TGTGCCAGCGGGGAGGAGGCAGGGGGCTTAAATCAGCCCCAGCATTTT. This codes for CASGEEAGGLNQPQHF. The V call is TRBV19, the J call TRBJ1-5, with 8 bases lining up with TRBD1. V shed 9 bases and J 4 bases; nucleotides not matched to a gene: 14. Germline CDR1 and CDR2: LNHDA and SQIVND (reference sequence). The CDR3 loop spans 16 amino acids.

In its sample, this clonotype was seen many times. The chain uses TRBV27 and TRBJ1-2; D call uncertain. Trimming shortened V by 4 bases and J by 7 bases, and 16 bases separated the two germline ends. Germline V gene sequence: CDR1 MNHEY, CDR2 SMNVEV (reference sequence). The CDR3 consists of 14 residues. The CDR3 sequence: CASSSPGSSPGYTF. In nucleotides, the CDR3 is TGTGCCAGCAGTTCCCCAGGTTCCTCACCTGGCTACACCTTC.

This clonotype has a count of ten or more. The V and J genes are TRBV7-2 and TRBJ1-1; a possible D gene is TRBD1 (6 bases). Germline CDR1 reads SGHTA; CDR2 reads FQGNSA. V was clipped by 5 bases and J by 0 bases, with 13 bases between them. The CDR3 runs 15 residues. The CDR3 nucleotides are TGTGCCAGCAGCCAATTCAAGGGGGTGAACACTGAAGCTTTCTTT. It translates to CASSQFKGVNTEAFF.

This clonotype was recorded many times. The CDR3 is CASKGASVYGTF. The CDR3 DNA reads TGTGCCAGCAAGGGGGCTTCCGTCTATGGGACCTTC. V and J are TRBV2 and TRBJ1-2; 7 bases agree with TRBD1. The CDR3 covers 12 residues. J was trimmed by 14 bases and V by 7 bases; bases with no gene match: 13. Germline loops: CDR1 SNHLY, CDR2 FYNNEI.

There are many counts of this clonotype. The chain uses TRBV11-2 and TRBJ2-7; D is unclear. There are 16 residues in the CDR3. Germline CDR1 is SGHAT and CDR2 is FQNNGV. Trimming removed 0 bases from V and 4 bases from J, with 16 bases in between. The CDR3: CASSLDLAVIGYEQYV. In nucleotides, the CDR3 is TGTGCCAGCAGCTTAGATCTGGCAGTTATAGGATACGAGCAGTACGTC.